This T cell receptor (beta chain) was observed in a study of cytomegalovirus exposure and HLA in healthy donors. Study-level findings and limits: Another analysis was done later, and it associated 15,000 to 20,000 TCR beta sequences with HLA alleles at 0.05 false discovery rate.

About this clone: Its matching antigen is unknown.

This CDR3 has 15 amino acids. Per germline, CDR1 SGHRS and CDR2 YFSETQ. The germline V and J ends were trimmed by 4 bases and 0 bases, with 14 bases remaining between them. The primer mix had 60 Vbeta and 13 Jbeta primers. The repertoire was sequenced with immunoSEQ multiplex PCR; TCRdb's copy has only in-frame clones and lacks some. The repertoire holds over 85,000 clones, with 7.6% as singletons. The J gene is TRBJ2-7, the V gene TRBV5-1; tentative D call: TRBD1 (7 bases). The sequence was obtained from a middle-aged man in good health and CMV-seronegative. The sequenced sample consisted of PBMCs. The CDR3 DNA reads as TGCGCCAGCAGCGCGGGACAGCCGAACTCCTACGAGCAGTACTTC. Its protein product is CASSAGQPNSYEQYF.